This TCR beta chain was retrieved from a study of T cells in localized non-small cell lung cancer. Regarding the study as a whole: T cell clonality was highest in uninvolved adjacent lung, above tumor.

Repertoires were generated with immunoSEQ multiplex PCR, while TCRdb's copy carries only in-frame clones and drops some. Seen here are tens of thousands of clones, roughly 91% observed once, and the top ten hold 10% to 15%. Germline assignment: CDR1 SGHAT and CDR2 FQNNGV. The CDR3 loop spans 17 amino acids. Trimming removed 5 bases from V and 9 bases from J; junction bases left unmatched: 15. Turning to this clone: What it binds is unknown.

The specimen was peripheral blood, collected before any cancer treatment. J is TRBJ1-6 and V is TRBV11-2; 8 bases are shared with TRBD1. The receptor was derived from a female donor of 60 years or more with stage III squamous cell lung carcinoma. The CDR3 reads CASSPLPRGRRGSPLHF. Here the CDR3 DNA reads TGTGCCAGCAGCCCATTACCCAGGGGGCGCAGGGGTTCACCCCTCCACTTT. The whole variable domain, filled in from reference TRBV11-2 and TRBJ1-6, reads EAGVAQSPRYKIIEKRQSVAFWCNPISGHATLYWYQQILGQGPKLLIQFQNNGVVDDSQLPKDRFSAERLKGVDSTLKIQPAKLEDSAVYLCASSPLPRGRRGSPLHFGNGTRLTVT.